This T cell receptor (beta chain) was documented in a study of blood T cell repertoires in COVID-19. Study background: Researchers got acute and convalescent COVID-19 samples from the United States, Italy and Spain. Sample material is recorded as cDNA or gDNA derived from T cells, B-cell-depleted T cells, or PBMCs.

Original processing notes: Estimates of nucleated cell counts were drawn from the amplification of reference gene primers. Repertoires were generated with immunoSEQ multiplex PCR, while TCRdb's copy carries only in-frame clones and drops some. The DNA gave D and trimming, while V, J and clone size come from that table. The sample contains approximately 270,000 clones, around 90% of which appear only once. Germline V gene sequence: CDR1 LNHDA, CDR2 SQIVND (reference sequence). V was cut by 4 bases and J by 10 bases, with 25 bases left in between. The CDR3 is 17 amino acids. The clonotype was recovered from a man aged 80 or over with acute or convalescent COVID-19. The chain uses TRBV19 and TRBJ1-4; D gene unclear. The sample consisted of peripheral blood. The CDR3: CASSKSPPGSPVGKLFF. CDR3 coding DNA: TGTGCCAGTAGTAAGAGCCCCCCGGGGTCACCCGTGGGAAAACTGTTTTTT. The full variable domain, rest sourced from reference TRBV19 and TRBJ1-4, is DGGITQSPKYLFRKEGQNVTLSCEQNLNHDAMYWYRQDPGQGLRLIYYSQIVNDFQKGDIAEGYSVSREKKESFPLTVTSAQKNPTAFYLCASSKSPPGSPVGKLFFGSGTQLSVL.